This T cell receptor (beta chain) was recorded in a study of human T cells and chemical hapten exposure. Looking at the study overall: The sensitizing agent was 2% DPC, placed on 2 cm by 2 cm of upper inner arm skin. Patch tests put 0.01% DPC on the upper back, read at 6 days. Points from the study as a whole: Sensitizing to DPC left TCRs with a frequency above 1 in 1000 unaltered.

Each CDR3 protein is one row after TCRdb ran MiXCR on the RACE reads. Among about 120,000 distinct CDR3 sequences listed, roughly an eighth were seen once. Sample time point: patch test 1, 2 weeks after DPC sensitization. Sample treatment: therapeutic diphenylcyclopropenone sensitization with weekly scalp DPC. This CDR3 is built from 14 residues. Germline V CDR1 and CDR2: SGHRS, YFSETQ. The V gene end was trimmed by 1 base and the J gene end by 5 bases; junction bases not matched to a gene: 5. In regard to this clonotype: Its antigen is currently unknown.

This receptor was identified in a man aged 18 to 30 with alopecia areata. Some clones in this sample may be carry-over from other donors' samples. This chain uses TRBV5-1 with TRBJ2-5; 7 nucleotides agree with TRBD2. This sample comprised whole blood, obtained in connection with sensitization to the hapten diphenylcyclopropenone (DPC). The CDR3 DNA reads TGCGCCAGCAGCTTGAGCGGGGATTTGGAGACCCAGTACTTC. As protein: CASSLSGDLETQYF.